This TCR beta chain was retrieved from a study of shared clonotypes between healthy human individuals. Whole-study context: CD4 naive and memory got three plates each, CD8 naive two, CD8 memory one.

With regard to this clone: Its antigen is as yet unknown.

The data were produced by immunoSEQ multiplex PCR, yet TCRdb's version contains in-frame clones alone and is incomplete. The data contain about 680,000 clones, 60% to 75% of them singletons. Findings and caveats of the study: Approximately 5% was the fraction of naive CD4 clonotypes found shared across four donors.

The germline V gene encodes CDR1 MDHEN and CDR2 SYDVKM. The germline V and J ends were trimmed by 2 bases and 3 bases, with 14 bases remaining between them. This CDR3 is 16 amino acids long. Sample: memory CD4+ T cells sorted from blood. As for subset: CD45RA-negative fraction. The genes are TRBV28 and TRBJ1-3; D perhaps matches TRBD1 (5 bases). This TCR derives from a woman in her 30s in good health. As DNA, the CDR3 is TGTGCCAGCAGTTTACTTGCCAGGGAGGGTGGAAACACCATATATTTT. Encoded protein: CASSLLAREGGNTIYF.